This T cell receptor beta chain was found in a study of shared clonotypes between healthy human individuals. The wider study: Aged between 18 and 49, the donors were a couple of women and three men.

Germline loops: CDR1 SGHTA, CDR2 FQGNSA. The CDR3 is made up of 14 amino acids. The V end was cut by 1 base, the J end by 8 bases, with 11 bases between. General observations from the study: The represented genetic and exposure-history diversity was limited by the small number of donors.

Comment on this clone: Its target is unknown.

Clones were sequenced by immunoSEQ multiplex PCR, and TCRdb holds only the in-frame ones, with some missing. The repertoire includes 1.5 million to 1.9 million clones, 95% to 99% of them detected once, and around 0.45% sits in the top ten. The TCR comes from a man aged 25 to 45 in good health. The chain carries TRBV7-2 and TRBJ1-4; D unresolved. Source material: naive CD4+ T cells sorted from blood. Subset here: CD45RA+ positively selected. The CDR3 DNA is TGTGCCAGCAGCTTAGGGCAGGCCGGCGAAAAACTGTTTTTT. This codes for CASSLGQAGEKLFF.